This TCR beta chain was found in a study of T cells expressing NK-cell markers. Study-wide points: It is unclear if expanded NKG2C-expressing clones target HCMV antigens. Of the CD8+ T cells in over five donors, roughly 1.0-7.0% belonged to dominant NKG2C+ clonotypes.

With regard to this clonotype: Antigen: not known.

TCR beta cDNA was generated via 5'RACE template switching incorporating UMIs. One entry per CDR3 protein, without DNA, is what TCRdb gives after re-calling the 5' RACE reads. This listing includes 550,000 to 600,000 distinct CDR3 sequences. In germline, CDR1 is MNHNS, CDR2 SASEGT. CDR3 length equals 12 residues. This chain links TRBV6-1 with TRBJ2-3. The specimen sequenced was blood T cells: a sorted CD56 or NKG2C T cell subset, CD4+ or CD8+ T cells, or bulk PBMC T cells (not recorded which). This clonotype originated in a man in his late teens or twenties in good health. CDR3 amino acids: CASSEGFGGRYF.